A selection of T cell receptor beta chains follows, all from one sample in a study of Ad26.COV2.S vaccination and SARS-CoV-2 variants. Data came from immunoSEQ multiplex PCR; TCRdb stores just in-frame clones and leaves some out. This table has roughly 410,000 clones, about 80% appearing once. Source: peripheral blood, taken in a trial of Ad26.COV2.S vaccine versus placebo. These receptors originate from a person aged 18-65 years who received the Ad26.COV2.S COVID-19 vaccine or a placebo. Both conserved end residues are part of each CDR3. Each record gives: V gene, J gene, D gene, clone size, CDR3 DNA, CDR3 protein. D genes are given only for firm matches. Rows may omit the clone size; those that give it use once, few, many or a size class.

v_gene: TRBV2
j_gene: TRBJ1-1
d_gene: NA
abundance: NA
CDR3nt: TGTGCCAGCAGAGTGAGCTCCGGCACTGAAGCTTTCTTT
CDR3aa: CASRVSSGTEAFF

v_gene: TRBV6-2/TRBV6-3
j_gene: TRBJ1-1
d_gene: NA
abundance: once
CDR3nt: TGTGCCAGCAGTTACGTGGGCTGGCAAGCTTTCTTT
CDR3aa: CASSYVGWQAFF

v_gene: TRBV18
j_gene: TRBJ2-1
d_gene: TRBD2
abundance: NA
CDR3nt: TGTGCCAGCTCACCATGGGCTAGCGGGAGAAGTCCCCTAAAGGAGCAGTTCTTC
CDR3aa: CASSPWASGRSPLKEQFF

v_gene: TRBV27
j_gene: TRBJ1-2
d_gene: NA
abundance: NA
CDR3nt: TGTGCCAGCACACCTTTGGGGGAAGCTAACTATGGCTACACCTTC
CDR3aa: CASTPLGEANYGYTF

v_gene: TRBV7-9
j_gene: TRBJ2-7
d_gene: TRBD1
abundance: NA
CDR3nt: TGTGCCAGCAGCACCCGGACAGGTAGCTACGAGCAGTACTTC
CDR3aa: CASSTRTGSYEQYF

v_gene: TRBV18
j_gene: TRBJ2-3
d_gene: TRBD2
abundance: once
CDR3nt: TGTGCCAGCTCACCAAGGGGTCTAGCGGAGCCCACAGATACGCAGTATTTT
CDR3aa: CASSPRGLAEPTDTQYF

v_gene: TRBV19
j_gene: TRBJ1-2
d_gene: NA
abundance: NA
CDR3nt: TGTGCCAGTAGTATTCGGAGACGGGGAAATAACTATGGCTACACCTTC
CDR3aa: CASSIRRRGNNYGYTF

v_gene: TRBV29-1
j_gene: TRBJ2-1
d_gene: NA
abundance: NA
CDR3nt: TGCAGCGTTCGGCAGGACCTACGCTACAATGAGCAGTTCTTC
CDR3aa: CSVRQDLRYNEQFF

v_gene: TRBV4-1
j_gene: TRBJ1-1
d_gene: NA
abundance: NA
CDR3nt: TGCGCCAGCAGCCAAAGATGGCTCCCGAACACTGAAGCTTTCTTT
CDR3aa: CASSQRWLPNTEAFF

v_gene: TRBV18
j_gene: TRBJ2-1
d_gene: NA
abundance: once
CDR3nt: TGTGCCAGCTCACCACTCCTCCTAGACGAGCAGTTCTTC
CDR3aa: CASSPLLLDEQFF

v_gene: TRBV10-2
j_gene: TRBJ2-7
d_gene: NA
abundance: NA
CDR3nt: TGCGCCAGCAGTGATTCCTCCTACGAGCAGTACTTC
CDR3aa: CASSDSSYEQYF

v_gene: TRBV7-6
j_gene: TRBJ2-1
d_gene: TRBD2
abundance: NA
CDR3nt: TGTGCCAGCAGCTTAGTGGCGGGAGGGCGAGGTGATGAGCAGTTCTTC
CDR3aa: CASSLVAGGRGDEQFF

v_gene: TRBV18
j_gene: TRBJ2-1
d_gene: TRBD2
abundance: once
CDR3nt: TGTGCCAGCTCACCATATAAAGCGGGAGGAAGGGATGAGCAGTTCTTC
CDR3aa: CASSPYKAGGRDEQFF

v_gene: TRBV27
j_gene: TRBJ2-1
d_gene: NA
abundance: NA
CDR3nt: TGTGCCAGCAGTGTACGAAGGGGGTTGGTATACAATGAGCAGTTCTTC
CDR3aa: CASSVRRGLVYNEQFF

v_gene: TRBV6-5
j_gene: TRBJ2-7
d_gene: NA
abundance: NA
CDR3nt: TGTGCCACACGGTGGCGGGCCAGCTCCTACGAGCAGTACTTC
CDR3aa: CATRWRASSYEQYF

v_gene: TRBV24-1
j_gene: TRBJ2-2
d_gene: TRBD1
abundance: NA
CDR3nt: TGTGCCACCAGTCCGACAGGGACGACCGGGGAGCTGTTTTTT
CDR3aa: CATSPTGTTGELFF

v_gene: TRBV5-5
j_gene: TRBJ2-5
d_gene: TRBD1
abundance: NA
CDR3nt: TGTGCCAGCAGCGCCACTCAGGGGGCTAGGAGAGAGACCCAGTACTTC
CDR3aa: CASSATQGARRETQYF

v_gene: TRBV11-3
j_gene: TRBJ2-5
d_gene: TRBD2
abundance: NA
CDR3nt: TGTGCCAGCAGCGCCACTAGCGGGAGGGGAGAGGTAGAAGAGACCCAGTACTTC
CDR3aa: CASSATSGRGEVEETQYF

v_gene: TRBV5-1
j_gene: TRBJ1-1
d_gene: NA
abundance: NA
CDR3nt: TGCGCCAGCAGCGATCTTTTGGACACTGAAGCTTTCTTT
CDR3aa: CASSDLLDTEAFF

v_gene: TRBV4-1
j_gene: TRBJ1-2
d_gene: NA
abundance: NA
CDR3nt: TGCGCCAGCAGCCAAGATAGGCGGATTGGCTACACCTTC
CDR3aa: CASSQDRRIGYTF

v_gene: TRBV11-3
j_gene: TRBJ1-1
d_gene: NA
abundance: many
CDR3nt: TGTGCCAGCAGCCTGGGGCTGACTGAAGCTTTCTTT
CDR3aa: CASSLGLTEAFF

v_gene: TRBV5-4
j_gene: TRBJ2-1
d_gene: TRBD1
abundance: NA
CDR3nt: TGTGCCAGCAGCTTGCAGAGACAGGGAAACAATGAGCAGTTCTTC
CDR3aa: CASSLQRQGNNEQFF

v_gene: TRBV19
j_gene: TRBJ2-1
d_gene: TRBD2
abundance: NA
CDR3nt: TGTGCCACACTTGGGGGACTAGATAACAATGAGCAGTTCTTC
CDR3aa: CATLGGLDNNEQFF

v_gene: TRBV6-2/TRBV6-3
j_gene: TRBJ1-2
d_gene: NA
abundance: NA
CDR3nt: TGTGCCAGCAGTTACTCCTCAGCCTATGGCTACACCTTC
CDR3aa: CASSYSSAYGYTF

v_gene: TRBV2
j_gene: TRBJ1-1
d_gene: NA
abundance: NA
CDR3nt: TGTGCCAGCAGTGACACAGAAGAAGCTTTCTTT
CDR3aa: CASSDTEEAFF

v_gene: TRBV3-1/TRBV3-2
j_gene: TRBJ2-3
d_gene: TRBD1
abundance: NA
CDR3nt: TGTGCCAGCACCCTAAGAACCGGGACAGACTCAGATACGCAGTATTTT
CDR3aa: CASTLRTGTDSDTQYF

v_gene: TRBV19
j_gene: TRBJ1-2
d_gene: NA
abundance: NA
CDR3nt: TGTGCCAGTAGTATAGGAACAGGGCGAGGAAGCTACACCTTC
CDR3aa: CASSIGTGRGSYTF

v_gene: TRBV5-5
j_gene: TRBJ2-5
d_gene: TRBD2
abundance: NA
CDR3nt: TGTGCCAGCAGAAAAGGACTAGCGGGCTACCAAGAGACCCAGTACTTC
CDR3aa: CASRKGLAGYQETQYF